These 25 T cell receptor beta chains were all obtained from the same sample, sequenced in a study of OX40 agonist ivuxolimab in advanced cancers. The method was immunoSEQ multiplex PCR; TCRdb's version includes in-frame clones alone and lacks a portion of them. The sample includes tens of thousands of clones, just under 90% seen only once; the top ten take roughly 29%. Sequencing was performed on CD4+ or CD8+ T cells sorted from blood, taken in a trial of the OX40 agonist ivuxolimab. The receptors stem from an adult with an advanced solid tumor such as melanoma, head and neck, liver or kidney cancer.

The rearrangement uses TRBV11-3 and TRBJ2-7; no firm D call. The CDR3 sequence is 16 residues long. Trimming stripped 5 bases from V and 2 bases from J, with 19 bases between. Germline assignment: CDR1 SGHNT and CDR2 YENEEA. CDR3 in amino acids: CASSPGIQTHPYEQYF. DNA of the CDR3: TGTGCCAGCAGCCCCGGCATTCAGACGCATCCCTACGAGCAGTACTTC.

This chain uses TRBV7-6 with TRBJ2-3; D not certain. The CDR3 totals 19 residues. The germline gives CDR1 SGHVS, CDR2 FNYEAQ. The ends were cut back, 1 base at V and 6 bases at J, with 26 bases in the middle. CDR3 DNA: TGTGCCAGCAGCTTAGAGGGCGGAGTGGTAGCTCTATCAGCGGATACGCAGTATTTT. Amino acids: CASSLEGGVVALSADTQYF.

The chain links TRBV5-1 to TRBJ1-4; weak D call: TRBD1 (6 bases). The V and J ends lost 0 bases and 0 bases respectively, with 6 bases between them. The CDR3 has 15 residues. Germline V lookup: CDR1 SGHRS, CDR2 YFSETQ. The chain's CDR3 is CASSLEGATNEKLFF. CDR3 DNA sequence: TGCGCCAGCAGCTTGGAGGGGGCAACTAATGAAAAACTGTTTTTT.

The rearrangement links TRBV2 to TRBJ2-3, with 8 bases lining up with TRBD1. This CDR3 is built from 14 residues. V trimming: 6 bases; J trimming: 4 bases; junction bases outside the gene matches: 6. Germline V gene lookup returns CDR1 SNHLY and CDR2 FYNNEI. The CDR3 DNA follows: TGTGCCAGCAGCACCCGACAGGGGCCAGATACGCAGTATTTT. This translates into CASSTRQGPDTQYF.

The V gene is TRBV29-1, the J gene TRBJ2-7; D is perhaps TRBD1 or TRBD2 (5 bases each). The V gene lost 3 bases and the J gene lost 7 bases, with 19 bases spanning the gap. The CDR3 length is 14 residues. Germline V gene lookup returns CDR1 SQVTM and CDR2 ANQGSEA. The CDR3 DNA is TGCAGCGTTGAGGGGGTACTGCCCTCGGGGGAGCAGTACTTC. This codes for CSVEGVLPSGEQYF.

About this clone: This CDR3 is also generated by other DNA sequences in the sample. The J gene is TRBJ2-7, the V gene TRBV6-5; no reliable D call. The length of the CDR3 is 12 residues. In germline, CDR1 is MNHEY, CDR2 SVGAGI. V was pared by 0 bases and J by 4 bases, with 4 bases between. CDR3 DNA: TGTGCCAGCAGTTACTCCCCATACGAGCAGTACTTC. This codes for CASSYSPYEQYF.

This sequence joins TRBV9 and TRBJ2-3, with D uncertain. This CDR3 has 12 residues. Trimming shortened V by 4 bases and J by 1 base, and 4 bases separated the two germline ends. The V gene's germline CDR1 is SGDLS and CDR2 YYNGEE. In DNA form, the CDR3 reads TGTGCCAGCAGCTCGCGCACAGATACGCAGTATTTT. Translating it yields CASSSRTDTQYF.

The chain employs TRBV9 and TRBJ2-5; no clear D gene. The CDR3 totals 14 residues. Trimming stripped 5 bases from V and 2 bases from J, with 13 bases between. CDR1 and CDR2 (germline): SGDLS, YYNGEE. CDR3 DNA: TGTGCCAGCAGTGACGGACGAGCTCAAGAGACCCAGTACTTC. Residues: CASSDGRAQETQYF.

This clone was recorded only once. V and J are TRBV10-3 and TRBJ2-5, with unresolved D. CDR1 ENHRY and CDR2 SYGVKD come from the germline V gene. V was shortened by 0 bases and J by 5 bases, with 10 bases between the two germline ends. The CDR3 contains 14 residues. This chain's CDR3 is CAISESSLVETQYF. In nucleotides, the CDR3 is TGTGCCATCAGTGAGTCGAGTCTAGTCGAGACCCAGTACTTC.

This rearrangement joins TRBV7-6 to TRBJ1-3; TRBD1 agrees at 10 bases. The CDR3 contains 14 residues. CDR1 is SGHVS and CDR2 is FNYEAQ in the germline V gene. With 4 bases clipped from V and 8 bases from J, the junction kept 5 bases outside the gene matches. This CDR3 is CASSSTGGADTIYF. CDR3 nucleotide sequence: TGTGCCAGCAGCTCGACAGGGGGCGCGGACACCATATATTTT.

The V and J genes are TRBV7-3 and TRBJ1-1; tentative D call: TRBD1 (5 bases). The V end was cut by 1 base, the J end by 4 bases, with 13 bases between. CDR1 SGHTA and CDR2 FQGTGA come from the germline V gene. The CDR3 totals 15 residues. The CDR3 nucleotides are TGTGCCAGCAGCTTAAGCTCCGGGGACGGCACTGAAGCTTTCTTT. It translates to CASSLSSGDGTEAFF.

This sequence joins TRBV29-1 and TRBJ2-1; D unclear. CDR1 is SQVTM, CDR2 ANQGSEA, per germline. The CDR3 spans 13 residues. V gave up 7 bases and J gave up 0 bases, with 10 bases separating them. In DNA, the CDR3 is TGCAGCGGCACTCGGAGCTCCTACAATGAGCAGTTCTTC. Its translation: CSGTRSSYNEQFF.

The V call is TRBV16, the J call TRBJ2-7; unclear D gene. There are 14 residues in the CDR3. CDR1 and CDR2 from the germline V gene are KGHSY and FQNENV. Trimming cost V 0 bases and J 1 base, with 7 bases left between them. In nucleotides, the CDR3 is TGTGCCAGCAGCCAATCTGGAGTTTCCTACGAGCAGTACTTC. Encoded protein: CASSQSGVSYEQYF.

The chain uses TRBV28 and TRBJ2-1; weak D call: TRBD2 (5 bases). The V and J ends lost 6 bases and 4 bases respectively, with 19 bases between them. Germline V lookup: CDR1 MDHEN, CDR2 SYDVKM. The CDR3 contains 16 residues. CDR3 nucleotide sequence: TGTGCCAGCAGCCTTACCCCCTTGGAGGCGTACAATGAGCAGTTCTTC. Amino acids: CASSLTPLEAYNEQFF. Supplemented by reference TRBV28 and TRBJ2-1, the full variable domain reads DVKVTQSSRYLVKRTGEKVFLECVQDMDHENMFWYRQDPGLGLRLIYFSYDVKMKEKGDIPEGYSVSREKKERFSLILESASTNQTSMYLCASSLTPLEAYNEQFFGPGTRLTVL.

The genes are TRBV19 and TRBJ2-1; D gene unclear. This CDR3 is 10 amino acids long. The V end lost 6 bases, the J end lost 8 bases, and 5 bases lay between the germline ends. Germline V gene sequence: CDR1 LNHDA, CDR2 SQIVND (reference sequence). The DNA for the CDR3 is TGTGCCAGTAGGGGGTATGAGCAGTTCTTC. Amino acid sequence: CASRGYEQFF.

The rearrangement links TRBV28 to TRBJ2-1; D unclear. Germline loops: CDR1 MDHEN, CDR2 SYDVKM. The V end lost 10 bases, the J end lost 0 bases, and 7 bases lay between the germline ends. The CDR3 length is 12 residues. The CDR3 region is CAISSSYNEQFF. The DNA for the CDR3 is TGTGCCATTAGCAGCTCCTACAATGAGCAGTTCTTC. Using reference TRBV28 and TRBJ2-1 for the parts outside the CDR3, the full variable domain is DVKVTQSSRYLVKRTGEKVFLECVQDMDHENMFWYRQDPGLGLRLIYFSYDVKMKEKGDIPEGYSVSREKKERFSLILESASTNQTSMYLCAISSSYNEQFFGPGTRLTVL.

The rearrangement joins TRBV10-3 to TRBJ1-4; no definite D call. Germline lookup yields CDR1 ENHRY and CDR2 SYGVKD. V was pared by 4 bases and J by 8 bases, with 8 bases between. The CDR3 runs to 12 residues. CDR3 bases: TGTGCCATCAGTGGTGAGAGGGAAAAACTGTTTTTT. The encoded protein is CAISGEREKLFF.

V usage is TRBV5-1 and J usage is TRBJ1-2, with 7 positions matching TRBD1. The CDR3 totals 13 residues. The V gene's germline CDR1 is SGHRS and CDR2 YFSETQ. V gave up 0 bases and J gave up 8 bases; unmatched junction bases: 4. The CDR3 sequence is CASSLGQGRGYTF. The CDR3 nucleotides read TGCGCCAGCAGCTTGGGACAGGGTAGGGGCTACACCTTC.

J is TRBJ2-7 and V is TRBV11-1; TRBD2 might be the D (6 bases). Germline assignment: CDR1 SGHAT and CDR2 FQDESV (reference sequence). The CDR3 consists of 12 residues. The V and J ends lost 3 bases and 6 bases respectively, with 9 bases between them. The CDR3 reads CASSLGLFEQYF. Here the CDR3 DNA reads TGTGCCAGCAGCTTGGGACTTTTCGAGCAGTACTTC.

Here the CDR3 reads CASSVSRGPSYEQYF. The CDR3 DNA is TGTGCCAGCAGTGTCAGCAGGGGGCCCTCCTACGAGCAGTACTTC. This chain uses TRBV6-5 with TRBJ2-7, with 8 bases matching TRBD1. Germline V gene data show CDR1 as MNHEY and CDR2 as SVGAGI. The CDR3 is 15 amino acids. Trimming took 5 bases from V and 0 from J; bases not matched to a gene: 6.

V and J are TRBV2 and TRBJ2-7; 11 bases are a match to TRBD1. Germline-derived CDR1 and CDR2 are SNHLY and FYNNEI. The CDR3 is made up of 14 amino acids. The trim removed 8 bases at V and 4 bases at J, leaving 7 bases unmatched. CDR3 amino acids: CASDGTGGMYEQYF. The CDR3 DNA follows: TGTGCCAGCGATGGGACAGGGGGGATGTACGAGCAGTACTTC.

The V gene is TRBV7-6, the J gene TRBJ1-6; the match to TRBD1 covers 7 bases. The CDR3 runs 14 residues. Germline CDR1 SGHVS, CDR2 FNYEAQ. V was clipped by 4 bases and J by 10 bases; unmatched bases: 7. This CDR3 reads CASSSTGFMSPLHF. DNA of the CDR3: TGTGCCAGCAGCTCGACAGGGTTTATGTCACCCCTCCACTTT.

The rearrangement uses TRBV7-9 and TRBJ1-2; D might be TRBD1 (5 bases). Trimming removed 4 bases at V and 8 bases at J, with 20 bases between. Germline V gives CDR1 SEHNR, CDR2 FQNEAQ (reference sequence). The CDR3 runs 15 residues. The CDR3, as DNA: TGTGCCAGCAGCTCTAGGACACCCCTCAACTCAGGCTACACCTTC. The encoded protein is CASSSRTPLNSGYTF.

The genes are TRBV27 and TRBJ2-7; no firm D call. V dropped 2 bases and J dropped 2 bases, with 7 bases sitting between them. Germline V gene lookup returns CDR1 MNHEY and CDR2 SMNVEV (reference sequence). This CDR3 contains 13 residues. CDR3 in amino acids: CASSLSATYEQYF. The CDR3 bases are TGTGCCAGCAGTTTAAGTGCTACCTACGAGCAGTACTTC.

The chain carries TRBV6-1 and TRBJ1-2, with TRBD1 matching over 7 bases. The CDR3 extends over 14 amino acids. The germline V gene has CDR1 MNHNS and CDR2 SASEGT. Germline trimming cut 2 bases from V and 4 bases from J; bases unmatched to any gene: 4. The CDR3 protein is CASSERTGFYGYTF. CDR3 DNA sequence: TGTGCCAGCAGTGAAAGGACAGGTTTCTATGGCTACACCTTC.